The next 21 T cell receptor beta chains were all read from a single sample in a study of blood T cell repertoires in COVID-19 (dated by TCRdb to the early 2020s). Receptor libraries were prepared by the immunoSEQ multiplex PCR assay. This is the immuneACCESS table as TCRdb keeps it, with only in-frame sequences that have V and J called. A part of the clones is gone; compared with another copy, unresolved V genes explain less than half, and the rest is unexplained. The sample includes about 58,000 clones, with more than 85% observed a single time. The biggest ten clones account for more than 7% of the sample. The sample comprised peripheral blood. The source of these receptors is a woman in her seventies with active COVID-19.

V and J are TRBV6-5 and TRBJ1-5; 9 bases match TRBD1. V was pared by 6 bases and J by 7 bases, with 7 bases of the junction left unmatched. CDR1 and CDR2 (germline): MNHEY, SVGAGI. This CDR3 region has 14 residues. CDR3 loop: CASSGRTGAQPQHF. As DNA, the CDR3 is TGTGCCAGCAGCGGCAGGACAGGGGCACAGCCCCAGCATTTT.

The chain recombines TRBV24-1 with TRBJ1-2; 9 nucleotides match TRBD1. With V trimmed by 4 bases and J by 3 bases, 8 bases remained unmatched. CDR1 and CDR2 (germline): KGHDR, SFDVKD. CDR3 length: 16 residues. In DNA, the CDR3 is TGTGCCACCAGTGAGGGACAGGGTGATGTGGACTATGGCTACACCTTC. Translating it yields CATSEGQGDVDYGYTF.

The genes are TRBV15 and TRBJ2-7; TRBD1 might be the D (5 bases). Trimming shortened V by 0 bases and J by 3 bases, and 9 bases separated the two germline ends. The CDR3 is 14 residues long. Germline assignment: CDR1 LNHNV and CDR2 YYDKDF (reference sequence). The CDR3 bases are TGTGCCACCAGCAGAGATCAGGGAAGCTACGAGCAGTACTTC. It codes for CATSRDQGSYEQYF.

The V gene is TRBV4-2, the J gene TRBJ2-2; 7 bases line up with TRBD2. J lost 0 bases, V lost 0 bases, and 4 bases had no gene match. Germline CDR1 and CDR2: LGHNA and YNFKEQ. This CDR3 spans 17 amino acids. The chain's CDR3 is CASSQDFLAANTGELFF. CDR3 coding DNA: TGTGCCAGCAGCCAAGATTTCCTAGCGGCGAACACCGGGGAGCTGTTTTTT.

The CDR3 sequence is CASSRSGTANTEAFF. DNA of the CDR3: TGTGCCAGCAGCAGGTCCGGGACAGCAAACACTGAAGCTTTCTTT. The V and J genes are TRBV5-4 and TRBJ1-1, with 7 bases aligning to TRBD1. This CDR3 has 15 amino acids. The V gene's germline CDR1 is SGHNT and CDR2 YYREEE (reference sequence). V was pared by 4 bases and J by 2 bases, with 8 bases of the junction left unmatched.

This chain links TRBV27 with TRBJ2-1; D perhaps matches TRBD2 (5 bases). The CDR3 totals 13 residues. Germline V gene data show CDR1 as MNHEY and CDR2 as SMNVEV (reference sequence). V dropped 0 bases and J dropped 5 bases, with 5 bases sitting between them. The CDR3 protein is CASSLSRDNEQFF. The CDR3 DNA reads TGTGCCAGCAGTTTATCGCGGGACAATGAGCAGTTCTTC.

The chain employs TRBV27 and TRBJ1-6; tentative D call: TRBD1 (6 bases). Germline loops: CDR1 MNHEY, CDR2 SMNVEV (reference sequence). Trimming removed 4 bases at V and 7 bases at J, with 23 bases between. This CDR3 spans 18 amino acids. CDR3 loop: CASSSSGANRAVNSPLHF. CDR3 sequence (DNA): TGTGCCAGCAGTTCAAGTGGGGCAAACAGGGCGGTAAATTCACCCCTCCACTTT.

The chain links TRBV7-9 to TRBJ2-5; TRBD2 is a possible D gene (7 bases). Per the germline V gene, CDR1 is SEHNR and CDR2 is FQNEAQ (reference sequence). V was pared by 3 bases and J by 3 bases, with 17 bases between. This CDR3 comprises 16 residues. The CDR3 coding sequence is TGTGCCAGCAGCTTCCCGAAGGGGGGGCCCAAAGAGACCCAGTACTTC. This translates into CASSFPKGGPKETQYF.

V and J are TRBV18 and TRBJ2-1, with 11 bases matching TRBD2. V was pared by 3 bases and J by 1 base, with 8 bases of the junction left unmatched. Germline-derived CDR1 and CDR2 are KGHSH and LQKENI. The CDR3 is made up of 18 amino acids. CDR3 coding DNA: TGTGCCAGCTCACCGTCTCTAGCGGGAGGCGTATCCTACAATGAGCAGTTCTTC. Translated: CASSPSLAGGVSYNEQFF.

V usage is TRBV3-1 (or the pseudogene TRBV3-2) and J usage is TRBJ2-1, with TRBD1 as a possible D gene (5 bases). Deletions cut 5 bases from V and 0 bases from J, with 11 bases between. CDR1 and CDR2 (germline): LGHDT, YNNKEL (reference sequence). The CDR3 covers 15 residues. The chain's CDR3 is CASSIRQISYNEQFF. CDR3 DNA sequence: TGTGCCAGCAGCATTAGACAGATCTCCTACAATGAGCAGTTCTTC.

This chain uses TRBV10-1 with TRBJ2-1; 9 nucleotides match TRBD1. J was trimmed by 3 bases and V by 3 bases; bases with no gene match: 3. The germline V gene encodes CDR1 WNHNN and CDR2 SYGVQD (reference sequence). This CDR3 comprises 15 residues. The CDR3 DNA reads TGCGCCAGCAGTGAACGGGACAGGGACTACAATGAGCAGTTCTTC. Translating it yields CASSERDRDYNEQFF.

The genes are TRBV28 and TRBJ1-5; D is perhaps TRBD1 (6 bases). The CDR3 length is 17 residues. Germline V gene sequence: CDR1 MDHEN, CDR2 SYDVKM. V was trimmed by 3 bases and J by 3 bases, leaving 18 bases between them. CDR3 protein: CASSLYAGAIDNQPQHF. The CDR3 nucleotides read TGTGCCAGCAGTTTGTACGCAGGGGCGATTGACAATCAGCCCCAGCATTTT.

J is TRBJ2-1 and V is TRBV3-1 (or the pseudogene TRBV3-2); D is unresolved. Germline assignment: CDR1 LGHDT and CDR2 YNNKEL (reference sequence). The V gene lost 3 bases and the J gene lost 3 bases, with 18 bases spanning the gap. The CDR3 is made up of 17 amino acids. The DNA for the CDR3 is TGTGCCAGCAGCCATCGTAGGCTAGGTGGCAACTACAATGAGCAGTTCTTC. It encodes CASSHRRLGGNYNEQFF.

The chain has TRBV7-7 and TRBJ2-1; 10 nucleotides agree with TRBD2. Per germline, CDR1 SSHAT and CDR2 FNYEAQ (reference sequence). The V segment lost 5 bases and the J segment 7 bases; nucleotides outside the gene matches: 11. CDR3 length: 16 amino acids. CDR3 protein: CASSPQASGRVNEQFF. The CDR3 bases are TGTGCCAGCAGCCCACAGGCTAGCGGGAGAGTAAATGAGCAGTTCTTC.

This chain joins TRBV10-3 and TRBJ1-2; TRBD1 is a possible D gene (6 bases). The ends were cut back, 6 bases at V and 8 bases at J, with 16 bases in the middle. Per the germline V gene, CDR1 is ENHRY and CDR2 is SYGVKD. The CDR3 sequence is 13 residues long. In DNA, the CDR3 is TGTGCCATCAGCGCCGACAGGTTACAAGGCTACACCTTC. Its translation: CAISADRLQGYTF.

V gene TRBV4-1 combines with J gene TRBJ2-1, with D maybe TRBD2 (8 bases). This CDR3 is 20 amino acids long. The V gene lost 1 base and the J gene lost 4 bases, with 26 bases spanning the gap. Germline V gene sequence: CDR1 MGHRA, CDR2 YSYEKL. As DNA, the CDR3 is TGCGCCAGCAGCCAAGGGACGGTACAGGGGCGCGGGAGGAATTACAATGAGCAGTTCTTC. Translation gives CASSQGTVQGRGRNYNEQFF.

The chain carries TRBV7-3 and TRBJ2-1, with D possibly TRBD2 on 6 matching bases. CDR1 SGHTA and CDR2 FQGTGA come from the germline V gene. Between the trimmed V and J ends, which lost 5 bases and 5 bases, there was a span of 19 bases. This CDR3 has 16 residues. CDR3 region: CASSPIRTTPHNEQFF. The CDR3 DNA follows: TGTGCCAGCAGCCCTATCCGGACTACCCCCCACAATGAGCAGTTCTTC.

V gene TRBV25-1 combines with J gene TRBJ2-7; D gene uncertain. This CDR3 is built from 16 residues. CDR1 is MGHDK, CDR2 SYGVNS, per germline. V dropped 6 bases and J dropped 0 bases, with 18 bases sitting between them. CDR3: CASSPTSGFTSYEQYF. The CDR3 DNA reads TGTGCCAGCAGCCCCACCTCCGGGTTTACCTCCTACGAGCAGTACTTC.

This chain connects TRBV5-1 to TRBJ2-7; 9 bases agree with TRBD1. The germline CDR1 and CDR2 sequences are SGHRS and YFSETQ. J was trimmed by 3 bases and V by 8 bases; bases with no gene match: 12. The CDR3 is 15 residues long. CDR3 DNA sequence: TGCGCCAGTCGGGGGACAGGGATTGGGGACTACGAGCAGTACTTC. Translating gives CASRGTGIGDYEQYF.

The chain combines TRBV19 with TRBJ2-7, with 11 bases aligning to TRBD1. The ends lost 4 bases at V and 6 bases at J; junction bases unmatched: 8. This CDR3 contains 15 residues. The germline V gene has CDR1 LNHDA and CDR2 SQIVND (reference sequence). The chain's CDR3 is CASSTPGTGGSEQYF. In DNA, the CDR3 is TGTGCCAGTAGTACGCCCGGGACAGGGGGAAGCGAGCAGTACTTC.

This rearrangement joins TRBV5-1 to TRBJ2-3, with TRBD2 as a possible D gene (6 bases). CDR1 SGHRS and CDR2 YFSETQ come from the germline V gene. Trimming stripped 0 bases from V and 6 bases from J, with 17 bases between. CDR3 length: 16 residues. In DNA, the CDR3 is TGCGCCAGCAGCTTGGCCCCCTCCGGGAGTGGGGATACGCAGTATTTT. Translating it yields CASSLAPSGSGDTQYF.